The T cell receptor beta chain under discussion was sequenced for a study of T cell responses to AZD1222 COVID-19 vaccine. Findings and limits, study-wide: Spike as a whole was targeted by vaccine-associated CD4 TCRs, dominant at 160-218 and 743-854.

With 4 bases clipped from V and 8 bases from J, the junction kept 2 bases outside the gene matches. Germline V gene lookup returns CDR1 SGHRS and CDR2 YFSETQ. CDR3 size: 11 residues. Points on this clone: Its target is unknown.

Combined were second doses at about 4 or about 12 weeks. This table comes from immunoSEQ multiplex PCR, and its TCRdb copy is limited to in-frame clones, with some not included. The sample lists some 100,000 clones; about 94% were seen once. This clonotype was obtained from an adult who received the AZD1222 COVID-19 vaccine. The source was peripheral blood, collected 28 days after the second AZD1222 dose. The chain employs TRBV5-1 and TRBJ1-2; TRBD1 aligns across 7 bases. CDR3 sequence (DNA): TGCGCCAGCAGCCCGGGACAGGGCTACACCTTC. As protein: CASSPGQGYTF.